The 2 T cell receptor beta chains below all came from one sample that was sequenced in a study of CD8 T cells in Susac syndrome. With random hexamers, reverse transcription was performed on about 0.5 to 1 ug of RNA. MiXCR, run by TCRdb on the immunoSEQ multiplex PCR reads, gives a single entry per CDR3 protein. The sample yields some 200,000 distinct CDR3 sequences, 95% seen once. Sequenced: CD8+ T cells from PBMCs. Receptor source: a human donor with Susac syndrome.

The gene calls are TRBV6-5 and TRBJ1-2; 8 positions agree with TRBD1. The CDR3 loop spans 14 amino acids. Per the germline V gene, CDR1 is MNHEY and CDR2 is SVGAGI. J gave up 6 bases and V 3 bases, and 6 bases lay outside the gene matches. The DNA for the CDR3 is TGTGCCAGCAGTTATGGGACAGGAAGGGATGGCTACACCTTC. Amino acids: CASSYGTGRDGYTF.

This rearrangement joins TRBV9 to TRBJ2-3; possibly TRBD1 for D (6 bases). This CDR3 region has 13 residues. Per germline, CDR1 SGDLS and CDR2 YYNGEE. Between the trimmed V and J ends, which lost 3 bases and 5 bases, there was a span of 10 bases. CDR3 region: CASSGTRGDTQYF. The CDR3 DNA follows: TGTGCCAGCAGCGGGACCAGGGGAGATACGCAGTATTTT.